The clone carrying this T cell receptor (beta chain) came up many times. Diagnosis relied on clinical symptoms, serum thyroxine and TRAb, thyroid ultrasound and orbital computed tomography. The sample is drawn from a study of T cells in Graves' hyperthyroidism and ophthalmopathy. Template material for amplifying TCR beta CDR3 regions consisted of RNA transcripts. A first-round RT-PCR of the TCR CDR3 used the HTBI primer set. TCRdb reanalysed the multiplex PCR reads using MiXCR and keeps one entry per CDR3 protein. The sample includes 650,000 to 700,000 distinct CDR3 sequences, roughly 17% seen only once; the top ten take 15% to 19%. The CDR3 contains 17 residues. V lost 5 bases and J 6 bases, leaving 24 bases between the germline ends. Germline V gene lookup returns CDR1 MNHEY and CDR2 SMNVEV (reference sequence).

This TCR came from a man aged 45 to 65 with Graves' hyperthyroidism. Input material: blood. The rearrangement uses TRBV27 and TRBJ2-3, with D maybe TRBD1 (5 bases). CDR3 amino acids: CASSPDSDGARWDTQYF. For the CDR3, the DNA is TGTGCCAGCAGTCCCGATTCGGATGGGGCGCGTTGGGATACGCAGTATTTT.